These 4 T cell receptor beta chains came from one sample sequenced in a study of cytomegalovirus exposure and HLA in healthy donors. 60 Vbeta and 13 Jbeta primers were used in PCR. The assay was immunoSEQ multiplex PCR, and TCRdb's table has in-frame clones only and misses some. Altogether roughly 130,000 clones are present, over 75% being singletons, with the ten largest covering about 2%. Sequenced: PBMCs. Every receptor here comes from a man aged 40-49 years in good health and CMV-seronegative.

The J gene is TRBJ2-1, the V gene TRBV4-1; 10 bases are shared with TRBD2. CDR1 and CDR2 (germline): MGHRA, YSYEKL. The J segment lost 6 bases and the V segment lost 2 bases, leaving 4 bases of the junction unmatched. This CDR3 is built from 15 residues. CDR3 protein: CASSQTSGTVNEQFF. The CDR3 DNA sequence: TGCGCCAGCAGCCAAACTAGCGGGACGGTCAATGAGCAGTTCTTC.

CDR3 DNA: TGTGCCAGCAGTTACTGGCGGGTCAACACAGATACGCAGTATTTT. Translating gives CASSYWRVNTDTQYF. The chain recombines TRBV6-7 with TRBJ2-3; tentatively, D is TRBD2 (5 bases). TRBV6-7 is filed as an ORF, its function uncertain. This CDR3 has 15 residues. V was pared by 1 base and J by 2 bases, with 10 bases between.

The chain couples TRBV11-2 to TRBJ1-1, with D perhaps TRBD1 (5 bases). Germline lookup yields CDR1 SGHAT and CDR2 FQNNGV. CDR3 length: 13 amino acids. The V end was cut by 3 bases, the J end by 2 bases, with 7 bases between. CDR3 sequence: CASSFGHNTEAFF. CDR3 coding DNA: TGTGCCAGCAGCTTTGGACACAACACTGAAGCTTTCTTT.

The chain combines TRBV28 with TRBJ2-5; D is possibly TRBD1 (5 bases). The CDR3 is 14 residues long. The germline CDR1 and CDR2 sequences are MDHEN and SYDVKM. V gave up 6 bases and J gave up 4 bases, with 15 bases separating them. CDR3 protein: CASSSVGALETQYF. CDR3 sequence (DNA): TGTGCCAGCAGCTCCGTAGGGGCTCTAGAGACCCAGTACTTC. Combining the CDR3 with reference TRBV28 and TRBJ2-5 gives the whole variable domain DVKVTQSSRYLVKRTGEKVFLECVQDMDHENMFWYRQDPGLGLRLIYFSYDVKMKEKGDIPEGYSVSREKKERFSLILESASTNQTSMYLCASSSVGALETQYFGPGTRLLVL.